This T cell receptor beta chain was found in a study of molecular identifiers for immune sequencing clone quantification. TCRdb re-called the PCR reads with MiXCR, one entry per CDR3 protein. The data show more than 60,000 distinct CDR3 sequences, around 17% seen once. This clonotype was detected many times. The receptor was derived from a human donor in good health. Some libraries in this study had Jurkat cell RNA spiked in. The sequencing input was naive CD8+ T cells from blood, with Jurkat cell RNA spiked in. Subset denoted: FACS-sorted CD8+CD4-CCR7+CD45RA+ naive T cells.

The CDR3 loop reads CASSLRSGGTYEQYF. CDR3 in DNA: TGCGCCAGCAGCCTTCGCTCCGGGGGGACCTACGAGCAGTACTTC. This chain connects TRBV4-1 to TRBJ2-7, with 7 bases fitting TRBD2. The ends lost 4 bases at V and 2 bases at J; junction bases unmatched: 8. The germline V gene encodes CDR1 MGHRA and CDR2 YSYEKL. This CDR3 contains 15 residues.